The rows below give T cell receptor beta chains drawn from one sample of a study of blood T cell repertoires in COVID-19. Assay used: immunoSEQ multiplex PCR; TCRdb lists only in-frame clones, some missing. This sample has about 380,000 clones; around 87% occur once, and the top ten carry 1% to 1.5%. Input material: PBMCs or T cells enriched from blood (not recorded which). The receptors here all came from a man aged 30 to 45 who had recovered from COVID-19. Both conserved end residues are part of each CDR3. A D gene is named only where the DNA matches it firmly. Size is omitted from some rows. Given values are once, few, many or a class for expanded clones.

j_gene,v_gene,d_gene,abundance,CDR3nt,CDR3aa
TRBJ2-1,TRBV10-1,.,.,TGCGCCAGCAGTACAGCCTACAATGAGCAGTTCTTC,CASSTAYNEQFF
TRBJ1-3,TRBV6-5,.,once,TGTGCCAGCAGTTACTCGGGACAAGGCAACACCATATATTTT,CASSYSGQGNTIYF
TRBJ1-2,TRBV5-4,.,.,TGTGCCAGCTTAGGGGCCTATGGCTACACCTTC,CASLGAYGYTF
TRBJ2-1,TRBV20-1,.,once,TGCAGTGCTATGAGGGATGAGCAGTTCTTC,CSAMRDEQFF
TRBJ1-6,TRBV7-9,.,.,TGTGCCAGCAGCCAGGGGTTGGGCAATTCACCCCTCCACTTT,CASSQGLGNSPLHF
TRBJ2-3,TRBV10-3,TRBD1,.,TGTGCCATCAGTGATGCGGGACAGGGGGCAGGAGATACGCAGTATTTT,CAISDAGQGAGDTQYF
TRBJ2-5,TRBV18,TRBD1,.,TGTGCCAGCTCACACACGGACAGGGTGGAGACCCAGTACTTC,CASSHTDRVETQYF
TRBJ1-2,TRBV10-1,.,.,TGCGCCAGCAGTGAGCGAACAGATTTACCGTATGGCTACACCTTC,CASSERTDLPYGYTF
TRBJ1-6,TRBV5-1,TRBD1,few,TGCGCCAGCAGTCGGGACAGGGGCAGTTCACCCCTCCACTTT,CASSRDRGSSPLHF
TRBJ2-5,TRBV11-2,TRBD2,.,TGTGCCAGCAGCTTAGATTCGGCCGTGGGACTAGGTCCGGGGACCCAGTACTTC,CASSLDSAVGLGPGTQYF
TRBJ1-6,TRBV18,TRBD1,few,TGTGCCAGCTCACCATTGCAGGGGGCCATCTATAATTCACCCCTCCACTTT,CASSPLQGAIYNSPLHF
TRBJ1-5,TRBV7-8,.,.,TGTGCCAGCAGCCGAGATTATAGCAATCAGCCCCAGCATTTT,CASSRDYSNQPQHF
TRBJ2-7,TRBV7-8,.,.,TGTGCCAGCAGCTTAGTGGCGGGTAGCGAGCAGTACTTC,CASSLVAGSEQYF
TRBJ2-1,TRBV4-1,TRBD2,.,TGCGCCAGCAGCCAAAAGCGGGGAAATGAGCAGTTCTTC,CASSQKRGNEQFF
TRBJ2-7,TRBV7-2,.,.,TGTGCCAGCAGCTTATATAACGAGCAGTACTTC,CASSLYNEQYF
TRBJ1-5,TRBV10-2,.,.,TGCGCCAGCAGTCCGACAGATCAGCCCCAGCATTTT,CASSPTDQPQHF
TRBJ2-3,TRBV9,.,.,TGTGCCAGCAGCCCTGGCAGGGTATACACAGATACGCAGTATTTT,CASSPGRVYTDTQYF
TRBJ1-3,TRBV27,.,.,TGTGCCAGCAGCCCGAGGACTCTGGACTCTGGAAACACCATATATTTT,CASSPRTLDSGNTIYF
TRBJ1-3,TRBV7-6,.,.,TGTGCCAGCAGCGGGACTTGGACGTTGAGCTCTGGAAACACCATATATTTT,CASSGTWTLSSGNTIYF
TRBJ1-1,TRBV6-5,TRBD1,few,TGTGCCAGCAGAGCCCGGACAGGGAGCCCTGAAGCTTTCTTT,CASRARTGSPEAFF
TRBJ2-7,TRBV19,.,.,TGTGCCAGTAGTCCGGGACAAACCTACGAGCAGTACTTC,CASSPGQTYEQYF
TRBJ1-5,TRBV7-9,.,.,TGTGCCAGCACCCCGGGGTATGGCGATAGCAATCAGCCCCAGCATTTT,CASTPGYGDSNQPQHF
TRBJ2-4,TRBV3-1/TRBV3-2,TRBD2,few,TGTGCCAGCAGCCCCGGGGGAGGGGAGAGAGACATTCAGTACTTC,CASSPGGGERDIQYF
TRBJ2-3,TRBV12-5,TRBD2,.,TGTGCTAGTGGTTTGGTTCTGGAGACTAGCGGGGTCTCAGCTAGCACAGATACGCAGTATTTT,CASGLVLETSGVSASTDTQYF
TRBJ2-1,TRBV10-1,.,.,TGCGCCAGCAGTGAGTCCTCTGGAGACTCCTACAATGAGCAGTTCTTC,CASSESSGDSYNEQFF
TRBJ2-7,TRBV19,.,.,TGTGCCAGTAGTGACGGAGTCGAGCAGTACTTC,CASSDGVEQYF
TRBJ2-7,TRBV3-1/TRBV3-2,TRBD2,.,TGTGCCAGCAGCCAAGCCCTACTAGCGGAGGTTTACGAGCAGTACTTC,CASSQALLAEVYEQYF
TRBJ2-1,TRBV28,.,.,TGTGCCAGCAGTTTTAGTCGGGGGGCGGATGAGCAGTTCTTC,CASSFSRGADEQFF
TRBJ1-3,TRBV4-1,.,.,TGCGCCAGCAGCCAAGTTGGGTTAGCGTCTGGAAACACCATATATTTT,CASSQVGLASGNTIYF
TRBJ2-7,TRBV9,.,.,TGTGCCAGCAGCGTAGGTGGGACGCAGGGGACCTACGAGCAGTACTTC,CASSVGGTQGTYEQYF
TRBJ2-1,TRBV6-5,TRBD2,.,TGTGCCAGCAGGGCGGGGGGGCCATACAATGAGCAGTTCTTC,CASRAGGPYNEQFF
TRBJ1-5,TRBV18,.,once,TGTGCCAGCTCACCACAACAGGTCGTCAATAGCAATCAGCCCCAGCATTTT,CASSPQQVVNSNQPQHF
TRBJ1-4,TRBV19,TRBD1,once,TGTGCCAGTAGTATAATGGACAGGGGAGGCGAAAAACTGTTTTTT,CASSIMDRGGEKLFF
TRBJ1-1,TRBV6-5,.,.,TGTGCCAGCAGTCGGGGTTTATTGAGCACTGAAGCTTTCTTT,CASSRGLLSTEAFF
TRBJ1-1,TRBV19,TRBD1,.,TGTGCCAGTAGGACAGGGTTGGAGGCCACTGAAGCTTTCTTT,CASRTGLEATEAFF
TRBJ2-3,TRBV12-3/TRBV12-4,.,once,TGTGCCAGCAGTTCCCATGCGGCTACGCAGTATTTT,CASSSHAATQYF
TRBJ1-1,TRBV5-1,TRBD1,once,TGCGCCAGCAGCGCGGGACAGGGTATGGTGGGAAACACTGAAGCTTTCTTT,CASSAGQGMVGNTEAFF
TRBJ1-1,TRBV19,.,.,TGTGCCAGTAGGCTTGGACTTATGAACACTGAAGCTTTCTTT,CASRLGLMNTEAFF
TRBJ1-2,TRBV19,.,.,TGTGCCAGTAGGGGCCGGGATACCTATGGCTACACCTTC,CASRGRDTYGYTF
TRBJ2-3,TRBV18,.,.,TGTGCCAGCTCACTTAGTCAAGGGGGCACAGATACGCAGTATTTT,CASSLSQGGTDTQYF
TRBJ1-5,TRBV5-6,TRBD1,.,TGTGCCAGCAGCGGGACAGGGGGGAAGCCCCAGCATTTT,CASSGTGGKPQHF
TRBJ2-1,TRBV9,.,.,TGTGCCAGCAGCGTAGGGCCCAGCGGCAATGAGCAGTTCTTC,CASSVGPSGNEQFF
TRBJ2-1,TRBV7-8,TRBD2,.,TGTGCCAGCAGCTTATTAGGCGGGGGGGACTACAATGAGCAGTTCTTC,CASSLLGGGDYNEQFF
TRBJ1-1,TRBV16,TRBD1,once,TGTGCCAGCAGCCGAAGAAAGGCTCGGACAGGGGAGGGTTGGTTTGAAGCTTTCTTT,CASSRRKARTGEGWFEAFF
TRBJ2-7,TRBV7-2,TRBD2,.,TGTGCCAGCAGCCCAACTAGCGGGGGGGCCTACGAGCAGTACTTC,CASSPTSGGAYEQYF
TRBJ2-7,TRBV10-3,.,.,TGTGCCATCAGTGTACAGGGCCTGAGCGAGCAGTACTTC,CAISVQGLSEQYF
TRBJ1-5,TRBV18,TRBD1,once,TGTGCCAGCTCCCCGACAGGGTTCACTCAGCCCCAGCATTTT,CASSPTGFTQPQHF
TRBJ1-3,TRBV30,.,.,TGTGCCTGGAGTGCTAGTGGAAACACCATATATTTT,CAWSASGNTIYF
TRBJ2-1,TRBV6-5,TRBD2,.,TGTGCCAGCATTGCGGCGGGGGGGCAGTACAATGAGCAGTTCTTC,CASIAAGGQYNEQFF
TRBJ2-3,TRBV7-7,TRBD2,.,TGTGCCAGCAGCTCCGGGACTAGCGGGGGCCGAGGAGATACGCAGTATTTT,CASSSGTSGGRGDTQYF
TRBJ2-7,TRBV29-1,.,.,TGCAGCGTTGAAGGGCACGCTTCCTACGAGCAGTACTTC,CSVEGHASYEQYF
TRBJ1-4,TRBV30,TRBD1,.,TGTGCCTGGAGTGAAAGACAGGGCTTTAATGAAAAACTGTTTTTT,CAWSERQGFNEKLFF
TRBJ2-7,TRBV25-1,.,.,TGTGCCAGCAGTCCTCAGGGGGGGCAGTACTTC,CASSPQGGQYF